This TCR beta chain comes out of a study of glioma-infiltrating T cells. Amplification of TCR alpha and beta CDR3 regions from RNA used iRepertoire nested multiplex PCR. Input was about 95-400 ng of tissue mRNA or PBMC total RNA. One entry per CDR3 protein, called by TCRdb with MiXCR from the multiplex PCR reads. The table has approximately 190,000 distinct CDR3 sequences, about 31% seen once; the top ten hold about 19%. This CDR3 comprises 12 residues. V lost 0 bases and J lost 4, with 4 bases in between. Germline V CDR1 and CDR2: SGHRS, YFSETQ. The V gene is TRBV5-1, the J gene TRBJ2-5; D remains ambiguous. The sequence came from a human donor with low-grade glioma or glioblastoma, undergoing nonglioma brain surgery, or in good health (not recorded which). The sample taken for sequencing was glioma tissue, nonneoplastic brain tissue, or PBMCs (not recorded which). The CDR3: CASSLESETQYF. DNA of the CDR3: TGCGCCAGCAGCTTGGAATCAGAGACCCAGTACTTC.